This TCR beta chain came from a study of T cell repertoires in cytomegalovirus infection. About the research overall: Matching HLA type and CMV infection were both indicated by public TCR beta signatures. Study-wide points: Frequencies of public TCR beta families were cumulated, and this identified carriers of CMV plus the relevant HLA.

One entry per CDR3 protein, called by TCRdb with MiXCR from the reads. Of fewer than 850,000 distinct CDR3 sequences detected, around 29% appear once; the ten largest clones hold about 12%. Concerning this clonotype itself: The antigen is not known.

The V end was cut by 8 bases, the J end by 2 bases, with 11 bases between. The CDR3 spans 13 residues. V gene TRBV6-7 combines with J gene TRBJ2-3; weak D call: TRBD1 (5 bases). TRBV6-7 is recorded as an ORF, its role being uncertain. The source is a human donor in good health (CMV status not recorded). Some clones in this sample may be carry-over from other donors' samples. Source: cultured CD8+ T cells from PBMCs, taken from culture after CMV antigen stimulation. This CDR3 is CASPRTLTDTQYF. CDR3 coding DNA: TGTGCCAGCCCGAGGACACTCACAGATACGCAGTATTTT.